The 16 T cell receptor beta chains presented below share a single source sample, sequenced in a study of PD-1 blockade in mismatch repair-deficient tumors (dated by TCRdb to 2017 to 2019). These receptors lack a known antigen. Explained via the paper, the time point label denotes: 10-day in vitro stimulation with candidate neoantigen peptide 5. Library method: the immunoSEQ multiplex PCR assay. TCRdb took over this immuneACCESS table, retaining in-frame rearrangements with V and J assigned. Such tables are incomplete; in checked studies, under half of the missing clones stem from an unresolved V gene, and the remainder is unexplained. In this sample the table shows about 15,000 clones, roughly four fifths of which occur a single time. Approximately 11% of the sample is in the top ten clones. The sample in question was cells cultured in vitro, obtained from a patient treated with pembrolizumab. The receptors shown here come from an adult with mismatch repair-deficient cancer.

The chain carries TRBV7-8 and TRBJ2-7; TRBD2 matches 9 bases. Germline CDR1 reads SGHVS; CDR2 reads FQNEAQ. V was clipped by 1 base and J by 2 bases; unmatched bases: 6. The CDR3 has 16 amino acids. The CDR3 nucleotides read TGTGCCAGCAGCTTAGTTGTGGGACTAGCAACCTACGAGCAGTACTTC. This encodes CASSLVVGLATYEQYF. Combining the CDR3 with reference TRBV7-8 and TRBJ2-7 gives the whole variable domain GAGVSQSPRYKVAKRGQDVALRCDPISGHVSLFWYQQALGQGPEFLTYFQNEAQLDKSGLPSDRFFAERPEGSVSTLKIQRTQQEDSAVYLCASSLVVGLATYEQYFGPGTRLTVT.

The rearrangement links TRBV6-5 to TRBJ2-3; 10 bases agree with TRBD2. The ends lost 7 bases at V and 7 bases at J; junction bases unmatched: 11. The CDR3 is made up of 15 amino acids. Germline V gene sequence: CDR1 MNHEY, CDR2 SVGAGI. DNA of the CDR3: TGTGCCAGCACCCAGTGGGCTAGCGGGAGAAATACGCAGTATTTT. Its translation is CASTQWASGRNTQYF.

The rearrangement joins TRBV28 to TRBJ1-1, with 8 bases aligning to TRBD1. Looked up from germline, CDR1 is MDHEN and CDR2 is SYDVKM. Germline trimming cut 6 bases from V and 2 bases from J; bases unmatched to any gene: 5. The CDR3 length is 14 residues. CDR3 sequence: CASSAGQGNTEAFF. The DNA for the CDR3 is TGTGCCAGCAGCGCAGGACAGGGTAACACTGAAGCTTTCTTT.

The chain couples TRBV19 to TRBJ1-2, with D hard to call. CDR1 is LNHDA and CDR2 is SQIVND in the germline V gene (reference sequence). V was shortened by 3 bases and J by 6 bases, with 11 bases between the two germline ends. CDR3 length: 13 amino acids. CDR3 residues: CASSILAGHGYTF. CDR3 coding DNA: TGTGCCAGTAGTATCCTCGCAGGTCATGGCTACACCTTC.

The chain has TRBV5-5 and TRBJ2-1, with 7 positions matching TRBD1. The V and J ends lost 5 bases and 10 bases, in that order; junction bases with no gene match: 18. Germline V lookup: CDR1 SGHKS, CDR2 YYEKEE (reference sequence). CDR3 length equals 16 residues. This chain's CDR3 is CASRPERDSPAVEQFF. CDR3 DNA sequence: TGTGCCAGCAGACCTGAGAGGGACAGCCCCGCCGTGGAGCAGTTCTTC.

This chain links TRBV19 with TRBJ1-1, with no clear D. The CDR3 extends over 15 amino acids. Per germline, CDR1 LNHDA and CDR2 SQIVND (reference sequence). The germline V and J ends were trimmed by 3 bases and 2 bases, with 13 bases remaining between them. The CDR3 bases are TGTGCCAGTAGTATTTCCGGGGTTGGAAACACTGAAGCTTTCTTT. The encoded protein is CASSISGVGNTEAFF.

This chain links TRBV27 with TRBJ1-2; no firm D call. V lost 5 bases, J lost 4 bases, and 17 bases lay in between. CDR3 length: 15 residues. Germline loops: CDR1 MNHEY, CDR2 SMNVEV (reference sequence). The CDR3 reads CASSPSGPSIYGYTF. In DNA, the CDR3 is TGTGCCAGCAGTCCTTCGGGCCCATCAATCTATGGCTACACCTTC.

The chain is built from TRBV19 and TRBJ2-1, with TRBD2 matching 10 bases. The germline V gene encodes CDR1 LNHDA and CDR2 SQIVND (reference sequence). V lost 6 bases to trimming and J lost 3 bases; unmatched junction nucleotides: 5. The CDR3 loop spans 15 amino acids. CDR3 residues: CASRVAGGNYNEQFF. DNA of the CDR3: TGTGCCAGTAGGGTAGCGGGAGGAAACTACAATGAGCAGTTCTTC.

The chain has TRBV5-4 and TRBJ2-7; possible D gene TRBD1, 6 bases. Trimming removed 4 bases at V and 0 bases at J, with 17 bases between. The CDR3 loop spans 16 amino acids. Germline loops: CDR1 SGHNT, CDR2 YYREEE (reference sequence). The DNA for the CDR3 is TGTGCCAGCAGCCCTGCCCCCAGGGGACGCTCCTACGAGCAGTACTTC. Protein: CASSPAPRGRSYEQYF.

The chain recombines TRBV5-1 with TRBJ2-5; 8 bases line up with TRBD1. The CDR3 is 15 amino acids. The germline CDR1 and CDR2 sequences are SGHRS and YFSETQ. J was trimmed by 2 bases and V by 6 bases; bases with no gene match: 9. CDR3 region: CASTRTGFAQETQYF. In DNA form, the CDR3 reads TGCGCCAGCACCCGGACAGGGTTCGCTCAAGAGACCCAGTACTTC. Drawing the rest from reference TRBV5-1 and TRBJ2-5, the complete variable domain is KAGVTQTPRYLIKTRGQQVTLSCSPISGHRSVSWYQQTPGQGLQFLFEYFSETQRNKGNFPGRFSGRQFSNSRSEMNVSTLELGDSALYLCASTRTGFAQETQYFGPGTRLLVL.

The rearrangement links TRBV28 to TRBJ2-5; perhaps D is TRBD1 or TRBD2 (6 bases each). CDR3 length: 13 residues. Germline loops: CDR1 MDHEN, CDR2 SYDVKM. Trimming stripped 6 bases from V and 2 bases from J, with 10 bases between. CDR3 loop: CASSEGGQETQYF. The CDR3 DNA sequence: TGTGCCAGCAGCGAGGGGGGTCAAGAGACCCAGTACTTC.

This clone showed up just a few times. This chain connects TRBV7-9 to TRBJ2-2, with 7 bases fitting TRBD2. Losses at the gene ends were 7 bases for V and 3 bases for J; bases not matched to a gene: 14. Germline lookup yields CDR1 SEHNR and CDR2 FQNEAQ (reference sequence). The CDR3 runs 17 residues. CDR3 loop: CASKAEGGSIDTGELFF. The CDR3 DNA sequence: TGTGCCAGCAAAGCGGAAGGCGGGAGCATAGACACCGGGGAGCTGTTTTTT.

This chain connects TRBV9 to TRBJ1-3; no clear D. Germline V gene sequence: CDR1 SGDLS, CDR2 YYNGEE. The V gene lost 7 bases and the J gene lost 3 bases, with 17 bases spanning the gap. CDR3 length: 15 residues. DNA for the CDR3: TGTGCCAGCGACCTCGGTGCCGACATTGGAAACACCATATATTTT. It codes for CASDLGADIGNTIYF.

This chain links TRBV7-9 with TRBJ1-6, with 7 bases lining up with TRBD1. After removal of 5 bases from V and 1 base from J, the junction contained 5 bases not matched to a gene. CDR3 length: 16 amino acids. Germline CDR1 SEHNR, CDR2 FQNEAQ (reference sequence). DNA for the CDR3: TGTGCCAGCAGCCAGACAGGGCTATCCTATAATTCACCCCTCCACTTT. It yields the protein CASSQTGLSYNSPLHF. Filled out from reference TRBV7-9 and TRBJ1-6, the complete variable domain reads DTGVSQNPRHKITKRGQNVTFRCDPISEHNRLYWYRQTLGQGPEFLTYFQNEAQLEKSRLLSDRFSAERPKGSFSTLEIQRTEQGDSAMYLCASSQTGLSYNSPLHFGNGTRLTVT.

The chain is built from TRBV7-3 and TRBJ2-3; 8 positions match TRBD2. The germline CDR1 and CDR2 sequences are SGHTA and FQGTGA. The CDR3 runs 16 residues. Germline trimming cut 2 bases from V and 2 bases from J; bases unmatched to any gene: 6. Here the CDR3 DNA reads TGTGCCAGCAGCTTAGGGACTAGTCACTTCACAGATACGCAGTATTTT. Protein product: CASSLGTSHFTDTQYF.

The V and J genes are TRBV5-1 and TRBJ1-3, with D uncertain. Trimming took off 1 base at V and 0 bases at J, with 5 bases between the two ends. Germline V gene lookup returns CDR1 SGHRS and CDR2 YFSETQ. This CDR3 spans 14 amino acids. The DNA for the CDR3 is TGCGCCAGCAGCTTGCAGAGCTCTGGAAACACCATATATTTT. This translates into CASSLQSSGNTIYF. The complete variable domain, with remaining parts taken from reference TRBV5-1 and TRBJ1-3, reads KAGVTQTPRYLIKTRGQQVTLSCSPISGHRSVSWYQQTPGQGLQFLFEYFSETQRNKGNFPGRFSGRQFSNSRSEMNVSTLELGDSALYLCASSLQSSGNTIYFGEGSWLTVV.